A selection of T cell receptor beta chains follows, all from one sample in a study of blood T cell repertoires in COVID-19. Sequencing was performed with immunoSEQ multiplex PCR; in TCRdb, only in-frame clones are kept and a portion is missing. The sample consists of 150,000 to 200,000 clones, around four fifths of them appearing once. The sequenced sample was peripheral blood. These receptors came from a woman older than 75 with COVID-19, enrolled during active disease. CDR3s include the opening cysteine and the closing phenylalanine or tryptophan. Fields, in order: D gene, V gene, J gene, CDR3 protein. The D gene is left open where the match is weak.

TRBD1	TRBV4-1	TRBJ1-2	CASSQDAQGAGGYTF
TRBD1	TRBV7-9	TRBJ1-6	CASSSDPGQRISPLHF
TRBD2	TRBV27	TRBJ2-2	CASSLLLGTILKIDGTGELFF
-	TRBV25-1	TRBJ1-4	CASSSGSSWTNEKLFF
-	TRBV20-1	TRBJ2-3	CSASPSTDTQYF
TRBD1	TRBV5-6	TRBJ1-2	CASSFEGALNYGYTF
-	TRBV10-1	TRBJ1-5	CASRRGHLYQPQHF
TRBD1	TRBV7-9	TRBJ1-2	CASSSATGDGYTF
TRBD1	TRBV29-1	TRBJ1-4	CSVADRAGNEKLFF
TRBD2	TRBV19	TRBJ2-3	CASSIGAGARGTQYF
TRBD2	TRBV5-6	TRBJ2-7	CASRPREAYEQYF
-	TRBV3-1/TRBV3-2	TRBJ2-1	CASSHPSGALRGNEQFF
TRBD1	TRBV11-2	TRBJ2-7	CASSSDRDYEQYF
-	TRBV6-5	TRBJ2-7	CASSYGAHEQYF